This TCR beta chain stems from a study of blood T cell repertoires in COVID-19. Germline lookup yields CDR1 MDHEN and CDR2 SYDVKM. V lost 6 bases and J lost 3; bases outside the gene matches: 0. This CDR3 contains 13 residues. In the source study's methods: From reference gene primer amplification, estimates of nucleated cell counts were derived. The protocol was immunoSEQ multiplex PCR, while the TCRdb copy is restricted to in-frame clones and leaves out a portion. That table is the source of V, J and clone size, and D and trimming were worked out from the DNA. Altogether more than 80,000 clones are present, over 80% being singletons, with the ten largest covering roughly 30%.

The source is a woman at least 80 years old with active or convalescent COVID-19. Sequenced sample: peripheral blood. The chain carries TRBV28 and TRBJ1-5; 9 positions match TRBD1. CDR3 in amino acids: CASRQGANQPQHF. As DNA, the CDR3 is TGTGCCAGCAGACAGGGGGCCAATCAGCCCCAGCATTTT.